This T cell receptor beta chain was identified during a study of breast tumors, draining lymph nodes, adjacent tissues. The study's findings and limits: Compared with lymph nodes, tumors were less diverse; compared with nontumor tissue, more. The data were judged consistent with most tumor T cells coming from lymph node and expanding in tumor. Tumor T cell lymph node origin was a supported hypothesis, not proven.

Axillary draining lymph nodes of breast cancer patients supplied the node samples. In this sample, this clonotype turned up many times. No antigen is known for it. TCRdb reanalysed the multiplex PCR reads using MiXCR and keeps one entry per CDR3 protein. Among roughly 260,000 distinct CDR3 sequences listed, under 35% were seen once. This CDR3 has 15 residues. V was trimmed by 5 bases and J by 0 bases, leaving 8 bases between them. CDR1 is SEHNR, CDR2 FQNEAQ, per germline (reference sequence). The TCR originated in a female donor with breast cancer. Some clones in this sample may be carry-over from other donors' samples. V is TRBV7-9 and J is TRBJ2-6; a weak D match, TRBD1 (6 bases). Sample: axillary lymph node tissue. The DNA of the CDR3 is TGTGCCAGCAGCGAGGACAGCTCTGGGGCCAACGTCCTGACTTTC. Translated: CASSEDSSGANVLTF.